The 20 T cell receptor beta chains below come from one sample, sequenced in a study of early T cells in non-severe SARS-CoV-2 infection. TCRdb recomputed calls from the 5' RACE reads with MiXCR, one row per CDR3 protein. The sample has approximately 50,000 distinct CDR3 sequences, over 7.5% seen once. Specimen: whole blood. The receptors here all came from an adult who was a healthcare worker with PCR-confirmed SARS-CoV-2 infection or an uninfected control (not recorded which).

This sequence joins TRBV25-1 and TRBJ2-5; D is perhaps TRBD2 (5 bases). CDR1 and CDR2 from the germline V gene are MGHDK and SYGVNS. The CDR3 spans 14 residues. The ends were cut back, 10 bases at V and 5 bases at J, with 20 bases in the middle. In DNA, the CDR3 is TGTGCCAACTCCGTGAGGGATACGGTTGAGACCCAGTACTTC. This sequence encodes CANSVRDTVETQYF.

The table lists this clonotype with many counts. The gene calls are TRBV29-1 and TRBJ1-2, with D tentatively TRBD1 (6 bases). V shed 5 bases and J shed 8 bases, with 12 bases lying between them. This CDR3 contains 11 residues. The germline gives CDR1 SQVTM, CDR2 ANQGSEA. The CDR3 reads CSVRGAGGYTF. DNA for the CDR3: TGCAGCGTTCGGGGGGCAGGAGGCTACACCTTC.

CDR3 amino acids: CASSYRDTSPLHF. In DNA form, the CDR3 reads TGTGCCAGCAGTTACCGGGACACTTCACCCCTCCACTTT. J is TRBJ1-6 and V is TRBV28, with D possibly TRBD1 on 6 matching bases. The CDR3 length is 13 residues. CDR1 is MDHEN, CDR2 SYDVKM, per germline. V was trimmed by 4 bases and J by 9 bases, leaving 10 bases between them. The complete variable domain, with remaining parts taken from reference TRBV28 and TRBJ1-6, reads DVKVTQSSRYLVKRTGEKVFLECVQDMDHENMFWYRQDPGLGLRLIYFSYDVKMKEKGDIPEGYSVSREKKERFSLILESASTNQTSMYLCASSYRDTSPLHFGNGTRLTVT.

The genes are TRBV18 and TRBJ2-1; D may be TRBD2 (5 bases). The CDR3 length is 15 residues. With 6 bases removed from V and 3 bases from J, the gap between germline ends came to 15 bases. Germline CDR1 is KGHSH and CDR2 is LQKENI. The CDR3 nucleotides read TGTGCCAGCTCCCTCGAGTGGGAGAGCTACAATGAGCAGTTCTTC. Protein sequence: CASSLEWESYNEQFF.

This clonotype was seen ten or more times. V and J are TRBV29-1 and TRBJ1-1; D not certain. V lost 4 bases to trimming and J lost 7 bases, with 7 bases between them. Germline loops: CDR1 SQVTM, CDR2 ANQGSEA. The CDR3 spans 10 residues. CDR3 protein: CSVVANEAFF. DNA of the CDR3: TGCAGCGTTGTAGCCAATGAAGCTTTCTTT.

This clonotype was detected ten times or more. J is TRBJ2-7 and V is TRBV28; D gene uncertain. The V gene lost 3 bases and the J gene lost 1 base, with 10 bases spanning the gap. The germline gives CDR1 MDHEN, CDR2 SYDVKM. This CDR3 comprises 14 residues. CDR3: CASSFIWASYEQYF. In DNA, the CDR3 is TGTGCCAGCAGTTTCATATGGGCTTCCTACGAGCAGTACTTC.

This clonotype is a singleton in its sample. The chain recombines TRBV14 with TRBJ2-3; possible D gene TRBD2, 5 bases. This CDR3 is 12 amino acids long. CDR1 and CDR2 (germline): SGHDN, FVKESK. Trimming cost V 2 bases and J 14 bases, with 14 bases left between them. As DNA, the CDR3 is TGTGCCAGCAGCCAAACTCCGGGAAACCCGTATTTT. It yields the protein CASSQTPGNPYF.

This clonotype has more than one count but fewer than ten. The genes are TRBV7-3 and TRBJ2-1; D is perhaps TRBD2 (5 bases). CDR1 SGHTA and CDR2 FQGTGA come from the germline V gene. The CDR3 totals 14 residues. Trimming removed 5 bases at V and 6 bases at J, with 14 bases between. CDR3 sequence (DNA): TGTGCCAGCAGCCCAACCCGCAGCGGCAATGAGCAGTTCTTC. Encoded protein: CASSPTRSGNEQFF.

This clonotype has a handful of counts. The chain employs TRBV7-7 and TRBJ2-1; D perhaps matches TRBD1 (7 bases). The germline gives CDR1 SSHAT, CDR2 FNYEAQ (reference sequence). V was clipped by 4 bases and J by 9 bases, with 22 bases between them. The CDR3 runs 16 residues. The CDR3 sequence: CASSSRPEQGRIEQFF. CDR3 nucleotides: TGTGCCAGCAGCTCCCGACCCGAACAGGGGAGGATTGAGCAGTTCTTC.

V gene TRBV5-1 combines with J gene TRBJ1-2; 8 nucleotides line up with TRBD1. V lost 2 bases and J lost 8; bases outside the gene matches: 5. This CDR3 has 13 amino acids. Germline V gives CDR1 SGHRS, CDR2 YFSETQ. Here the CDR3 reads CASSLGTGGGYTF. The CDR3 nucleotides are TGCGCCAGCAGCTTAGGGACAGGAGGCGGCTACACCTTC.

The chain carries TRBV5-1 and TRBJ2-7, with 11 bases identical to TRBD2. The V and J ends lost 4 bases and 4 bases, in that order; junction bases with no gene match: 10. The germline V gene encodes CDR1 SGHRS and CDR2 YFSETQ. The CDR3 totals 16 residues. The CDR3 region has the DNA TGCGCCAGCAGCGGAAACTCCGGGACTAGCGGATACGAGCAGTACTTC. This gives the protein CASSGNSGTSGYEQYF.

This clonotype was seen at least ten times. This chain uses TRBV5-1 with TRBJ2-1; D is tentatively TRBD1 or TRBD2 (5 bases each). Trimming removed 7 bases at V and 6 bases at J, with 17 bases between. The CDR3 covers 14 residues. Germline CDR1 SGHRS, CDR2 YFSETQ. Here the CDR3 reads CASRPGVGTNEQFF. In DNA form, the CDR3 reads TGCGCCAGCCGTCCCGGCGTTGGGACCAATGAGCAGTTCTTC.

This clonotype was observed many times. The gene calls are TRBV12-3 or TRBV12-4 and TRBJ1-4; D may be TRBD1 (5 bases). The CDR3 runs to 14 residues. V was shortened by 6 bases and J by 8 bases, with 16 bases between the two germline ends. The CDR3 loop reads CASSLGHDFEKLFF. The CDR3 nucleotides are TGTGCCAGCAGCCTTGGACACGACTTCGAAAAACTGTTTTTT.

This clonotype came up many times. This chain links TRBV12-3 or TRBV12-4 with TRBJ1-2, with D maybe TRBD1 (6 bases). The CDR3 is 14 residues long. V was shortened by 6 bases and J by 8 bases, with 19 bases between the two germline ends. As DNA, the CDR3 is TGTGCCAGCAGCCCGGTCCAGGGGACTAGGGGCTACACCTTC. This encodes CASSPVQGTRGYTF.

This clonotype was observed many times. V gene TRBV18 combines with J gene TRBJ1-5; D perhaps matches TRBD1 (6 bases). Per the germline V gene, CDR1 is KGHSH and CDR2 is LQKENI. The CDR3 extends over 14 amino acids. V lost 4 bases and J lost 5, with 12 bases in between. CDR3 loop: CASSLRQEDQPQHF. For the CDR3, the DNA is TGTGCCAGCTCACTGCGACAGGAGGATCAGCCCCAGCATTTT.

This clonotype has at least ten counts. V usage is TRBV20-1 and J usage is TRBJ2-1; no definite D call. Trimming removed 5 bases at V and 5 bases at J, with 13 bases between. This CDR3 contains 13 residues. Per the germline V gene, CDR1 is DFQATT and CDR2 is SNEGSKA (reference sequence). The DNA for the CDR3 is TGCAGTGCTCAAAACCCTTCCCACAATGAGCAGTTCTTC. Protein product: CSAQNPSHNEQFF.

The table lists this clonotype with a few counts. The chain couples TRBV28 to TRBJ2-3; tentative D call: TRBD2 (5 bases). The CDR3 has 18 amino acids. The germline V gene has CDR1 MDHEN and CDR2 SYDVKM. Between the trimmed V and J ends, which lost 4 bases and 2 bases, there was a span of 22 bases. As DNA, the CDR3 is TGTGCCAGCAGTTCCCTGGACTCCTTAGGCGATTACACAGATACGCAGTATTTT. It encodes CASSSLDSLGDYTDTQYF.

In this sample, this clonotype turned up a few times. This chain connects TRBV29-1 to TRBJ2-5, with D unresolved. The CDR3 has 13 amino acids. Deletions cut 1 base from V and 1 base from J, with 7 bases between. The germline CDR1 and CDR2 sequences are SQVTM and ANQGSEA. Here the CDR3 reads CSVEVPGQETQYF. Written as DNA, the CDR3 is TGCAGCGTTGAAGTTCCAGGCCAAGAGACCCAGTACTTC.

This clonotype was found many times. CDR3 amino acids: CATSPSGTNNSPLHF. The DNA of the CDR3 is TGTGCCACCAGCCCCTCCGGGACAAATAATTCACCCCTCCACTTT. The genes are TRBV15 and TRBJ1-6; D perhaps matches TRBD1 (6 bases). The V end was cut by 5 bases, the J end by 5 bases, with 13 bases between. The CDR3 covers 15 residues. Germline CDR1 and CDR2: LNHNV and YYDKDF (reference sequence).

V gene TRBV5-1 combines with J gene TRBJ1-2; the D gene is possibly TRBD1 (6 bases). Per germline, CDR1 SGHRS and CDR2 YFSETQ. The length of the CDR3 is 19 residues. Trimming left V 3 bases short and J 7 bases short, with 31 bases between. CDR3 coding DNA: TGCGCCAGCAGCTGGATGGGACAAAGCGATGAAACGGACCGGAGTGGCTACACCTTC. Protein sequence: CASSWMGQSDETDRSGYTF.